One and the same sample provided the 23 T cell receptor beta chains below, sequenced in a study of blood T cell repertoires in COVID-19. Clones were read by immunoSEQ multiplex PCR, and TCRdb kept only the in-frame ones, dropping some. This sample has 75,000 to 100,000 clones; about 85% occur once, and the top ten carry more than 4.5%. What was sequenced was peripheral blood. These TCRs come from a man between 65 and 80 years old with acute or convalescent COVID-19.

This clone has only a few counts. The chain employs TRBV2 and TRBJ1-6, with 8 bases identical to TRBD1. The ends lost 5 bases at V and 2 bases at J; junction bases unmatched: 2. This CDR3 spans 15 amino acids. Germline V gene data show CDR1 as SNHLY and CDR2 as FYNNEI. CDR3 amino acids: CASSQDRAYNSPLHF. Written as DNA, the CDR3 is TGTGCCAGCAGTCAGGACAGGGCCTATAATTCACCCCTCCACTTT.

This chain links TRBV5-5 with TRBJ2-5, with a tentative D call TRBD1 (5 bases). V was cut by 0 bases and J by 0 bases, with 12 bases left in between. This CDR3 is built from 16 residues. Per the germline V gene, CDR1 is SGHKS and CDR2 is YYEKEE (reference sequence). CDR3 residues: CASSLVPGYNQETQYF. In DNA, the CDR3 is TGTGCCAGCAGCTTGGTCCCAGGGTATAACCAAGAGACCCAGTACTTC.

The chain recombines TRBV29-1 with TRBJ2-5; a weak D match, TRBD2 (6 bases). The V end was cut by 2 bases, the J end by 9 bases, with 10 bases between. Germline V lookup: CDR1 SQVTM, CDR2 ANQGSEA. The CDR3 has 11 residues. CDR3 DNA: TGCAGCGTTGAAAGGTCGGGGGCCCAGTACTTC. It is translated as CSVERSGAQYF.

This clone was recorded a few times. This chain joins TRBV28 and TRBJ1-2; 9 bases fit TRBD1. Germline CDR1 is MDHEN and CDR2 is SYDVKM. Trimming at V came to 5 bases and at J to 3 bases, leaving 7 bases not matched to a gene. This CDR3 region has 15 residues. As DNA, the CDR3 is TGTGCCAGCAGTCTCTTGACAGGGGGGCACTATGGCTACACCTTC. Protein: CASSLLTGGHYGYTF.

The genes are TRBV30 and TRBJ2-4; 8 nucleotides line up with TRBD2. The CDR3 runs 13 residues. The junction had 3 bases not matched to a gene; V was cut back by 2 bases and J by 6 bases. Germline-derived CDR1 and CDR2 are GTSNPN and SVGIG (reference sequence). Here the CDR3 reads CAWSRGGVNIQYF. The CDR3 bases are TGTGCCTGGAGTCGGGGGGGCGTAAACATTCAGTACTTC.

V usage is TRBV28 and J usage is TRBJ1-1, with D tentatively TRBD1 (5 bases). In germline, CDR1 is MDHEN, CDR2 SYDVKM. The CDR3 has 14 residues. Deletions cut 3 bases from V and 1 base from J, with 9 bases between. CDR3 sequence (DNA): TGTGCCAGCAGTTTGGGGCAGACGAACACTGAAGCTTTCTTT. This gives the protein CASSLGQTNTEAFF.

V and J are TRBV5-4 and TRBJ2-1; the D gene is possibly TRBD1 (6 bases). V lost 0 bases, J lost 5 bases, and 9 bases lay in between. This CDR3 comprises 14 residues. Germline values: CDR1 SGHNT, CDR2 YYREEE (reference sequence). CDR3 sequence: CASSLDRDNNEQFF. For the CDR3, the DNA is TGTGCCAGCAGCTTGGACAGGGACAACAATGAGCAGTTCTTC.

The chain uses TRBV29-1 and TRBJ2-3; D might be TRBD2 (6 bases). Trimming left V 1 base short and J 0 bases short, with 8 bases between. Germline assignment: CDR1 SQVTM and CDR2 ANQGSEA. This CDR3 contains 14 residues. In DNA, the CDR3 is TGCAGCGTTGAAGGCGGGGCTAGCACAGATACGCAGTATTTT. It encodes CSVEGGASTDTQYF.

The gene calls are TRBV19 and TRBJ2-3; 9 nucleotides align to TRBD1. Germline V gene sequence: CDR1 LNHDA, CDR2 SQIVND (reference sequence). The CDR3 has 16 amino acids. V was clipped by 10 bases and J by 4 bases; unmatched bases: 15. CDR3 DNA sequence: TGTGCCACCACACCGGGCCCGGACAGGGGTGCAGATACGCAGTATTTT. Translated: CATTPGPDRGADTQYF. Complete variable domain (other parts from reference TRBV19 and TRBJ2-3): DGGITQSPKYLFRKEGQNVTLSCEQNLNHDAMYWYRQDPGQGLRLIYYSQIVNDFQKGDIAEGYSVSREKKESFPLTVTSAQKNPTAFYLCATTPGPDRGADTQYFGPGTRLTVL.

This chain uses TRBV7-3 with TRBJ2-1, with TRBD2 matching 7 bases. Germline V CDR1 and CDR2: SGHTA, FQGTGA. V shed 4 bases and J 7 bases; nucleotides not matched to a gene: 7. The CDR3 is made up of 14 amino acids. CDR3 DNA: TGTGCCAGCAGCTATTCCCGGGGGGAGAATGAGCAGTTCTTC. This codes for CASSYSRGENEQFF.

The chain combines TRBV6-6 with TRBJ1-2; a weak D match, TRBD1 (5 bases). Trimming shortened V by 6 bases and J by 5 bases, and 19 bases separated the two germline ends. The germline CDR1 and CDR2 sequences are MNHNY and SVGAGI (reference sequence). This CDR3 has 15 residues. The CDR3 region has the DNA TGTGCCAGCAGCCCCTCCGGGGGTGCGGGATATGGCTACACCTTC. Its protein product is CASSPSGGAGYGYTF.

The chain joins TRBV28 to TRBJ1-2, with D possibly matching TRBD1 (5 bases). Trimming cost V 6 bases and J 0 bases, with 8 bases left between them. Germline V gene sequence: CDR1 MDHEN, CDR2 SYDVKM. The CDR3 is made up of 13 amino acids. The CDR3 is CASSRGTNYGYTF. For the CDR3, the DNA is TGTGCCAGCAGCCGGGGGACTAACTATGGCTACACCTTC.

The chain combines TRBV27 with TRBJ2-5; D might be TRBD2 (5 bases). Trimming left V 3 bases short and J 0 bases short, with 11 bases between. The CDR3 consists of 15 residues. The germline CDR1 and CDR2 sequences are MNHEY and SMNVEV (reference sequence). DNA of the CDR3: TGTGCCAGCAGTTTGAGAGGGTGGTACCAAGAGACCCAGTACTTC. Translating it yields CASSLRGWYQETQYF.

The V gene is TRBV27, the J gene TRBJ1-4, with 7 bases matching TRBD1. The CDR3 has 15 residues. The germline gives CDR1 MNHEY, CDR2 SMNVEV (reference sequence). Unmatched junction bases numbered 3, after V lost 5 bases and J lost 0 bases. CDR3 coding DNA: TGTGCCAGCAGTACTCAGGGGGCAACTAATGAAAAACTGTTTTTT. It translates to CASSTQGATNEKLFF.

CDR3: CASSLVGDSSYGYTF. CDR3 nucleotide sequence: TGCGCCAGCAGCTTGGTTGGGGACAGTAGCTATGGCTACACCTTC. The J gene is TRBJ1-2, the V gene TRBV5-1, with 7 bases lining up with TRBD1. CDR1 and CDR2 (germline): SGHRS, YFSETQ. CDR3 length: 15 residues. Trimming at V came to 0 bases and at J to 4 bases, leaving 6 bases not matched to a gene.

The gene calls are TRBV14 and TRBJ2-5, with a weak D call TRBD1 (6 bases). Germline V gene data show CDR1 as SGHDN and CDR2 as FVKESK. The length of the CDR3 is 13 residues. Trimming removed 4 bases from V and 3 bases from J, with 9 bases in between. The CDR3 loop reads CASSLWTEETQYF. For the CDR3, the DNA is TGTGCCAGCAGCCTTTGGACAGAAGAGACCCAGTACTTC.

The sample holds a few counts of this clone. The chain carries TRBV2 and TRBJ2-5, with 12 bases matching TRBD2. The length of the CDR3 is 19 residues. Germline CDR1 is SNHLY and CDR2 is FYNNEI. Trimming took 4 bases from V and 3 from J; bases not matched to a gene: 15. CDR3 bases: TGTGCCAGCAGTGGAGGGGGGACTAGCGGGTGGAAGGCTAAAGAGACCCAGTACTTC. Encoded protein: CASSGGGTSGWKAKETQYF. The variable domain in full, completed from reference TRBV2 and TRBJ2-5, reads EPEVTQTPSHQVTQMGQEVILRCVPISNHLYFYWYRQILGQKVEFLVSFYNNEISEKSEIFDDQFSVERPDGSNFTLKIRSTKLEDSAMYFCASSGGGTSGWKAKETQYFGPGTRLLVL.

Details on this clone: This sample includes further DNA sequences coding for the same CDR3. The chain employs TRBV12-3 or TRBV12-4 and TRBJ1-4; 8 nucleotides line up with TRBD1. V lost 5 bases and J lost 5; bases outside the gene matches: 1. The CDR3 totals 13 residues. CDR3 bases: TGTGCCAGCAGTCGGACAGGGAATGAAAAACTGTTTTTT. This translates into CASSRTGNEKLFF.

The rearrangement uses TRBV7-9 and TRBJ2-1; weak D call: TRBD2 (6 bases). This CDR3 is 12 amino acids long. Germline V gives CDR1 SEHNR, CDR2 FQNEAQ (reference sequence). V lost 3 bases to trimming and J lost 7 bases, with 7 bases between them. CDR3 amino acids: CASSLGRNEQFF. As DNA, the CDR3 is TGTGCCAGCAGCTTGGGGAGGAATGAGCAGTTCTTC. Looking up the rest from reference TRBV7-9 and TRBJ2-1 gives the full variable domain: DTGVSQNPRHKITKRGQNVTFRCDPISEHNRLYWYRQTLGQGPEFLTYFQNEAQLEKSRLLSDRFSAERPKGSFSTLEIQRTEQGDSAMYLCASSLGRNEQFFGPGTRLTVL.

The V gene is TRBV3-1 (or the pseudogene TRBV3-2), the J gene TRBJ2-1, with D maybe TRBD2 (6 bases). The germline V gene has CDR1 LGHDT and CDR2 YNNKEL (reference sequence). The V and J ends lost 0 bases and 15 bases respectively, with 21 bases between them. This CDR3 is 15 amino acids long. The CDR3 region has the DNA TGTGCCAGCAGCCAAGACCCCGAGTGGGGGGTTACCCTGTTCTTC. It codes for CASSQDPEWGVTLFF.

CDR3 sequence (DNA): TGTGCCAGCAGCCCCCCCGGACAGAGAGGGGTAAGGACTGAAGCTTTCTTT. Translated: CASSPPGQRGVRTEAFF. J is TRBJ1-1 and V is TRBV3-1 (or the pseudogene TRBV3-2); tentatively, D is TRBD1 (6 bases). The V end was cut by 4 bases, the J end by 5 bases, with 23 bases between. Germline CDR1 reads LGHDT; CDR2 reads YNNKEL (reference sequence). There are 17 residues in the CDR3.

This rearrangement joins TRBV4-1 to TRBJ2-7; maybe TRBD1 (5 bases). The CDR3 loop spans 14 amino acids. V gave up 3 bases and J gave up 6 bases, with 15 bases separating them. Germline CDR1 and CDR2: MGHRA and YSYEKL. CDR3 sequence reads: CASSQAQTVIEQYF. CDR3 in DNA: TGCGCCAGCAGCCAGGCCCAGACAGTTATCGAGCAGTACTTC.

The rearrangement links TRBV5-5 to TRBJ2-5; D is perhaps TRBD2 (5 bases). The CDR3 runs to 17 residues. CDR1 is SGHKS, CDR2 YYEKEE, per germline (reference sequence). The ends were cut back, 1 base at V and 4 bases at J, with 20 bases in the middle. The CDR3 loop reads CASSLWNLRAVGETQYF. The CDR3 DNA is TGTGCCAGCAGCTTGTGGAACCTGCGGGCGGTCGGAGAGACCCAGTACTTC.